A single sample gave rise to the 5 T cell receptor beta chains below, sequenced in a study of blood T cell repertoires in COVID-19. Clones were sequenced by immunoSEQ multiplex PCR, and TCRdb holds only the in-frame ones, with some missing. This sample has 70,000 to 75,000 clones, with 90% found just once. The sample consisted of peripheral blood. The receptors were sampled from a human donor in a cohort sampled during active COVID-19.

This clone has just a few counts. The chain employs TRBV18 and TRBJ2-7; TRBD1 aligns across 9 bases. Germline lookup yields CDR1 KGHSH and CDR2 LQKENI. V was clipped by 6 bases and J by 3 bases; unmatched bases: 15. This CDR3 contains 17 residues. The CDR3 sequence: CASSRRPGTGNVYEQYF. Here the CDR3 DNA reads TGTGCCAGCTCTCGACGCCCGGGGACAGGGAACGTCTACGAGCAGTACTTC.

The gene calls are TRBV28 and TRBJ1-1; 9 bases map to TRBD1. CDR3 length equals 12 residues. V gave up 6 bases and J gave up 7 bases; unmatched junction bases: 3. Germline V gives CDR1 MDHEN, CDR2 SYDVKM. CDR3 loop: CASSRTGDEAFF. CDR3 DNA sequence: TGTGCCAGCAGCCGGACAGGGGATGAAGCTTTCTTT.

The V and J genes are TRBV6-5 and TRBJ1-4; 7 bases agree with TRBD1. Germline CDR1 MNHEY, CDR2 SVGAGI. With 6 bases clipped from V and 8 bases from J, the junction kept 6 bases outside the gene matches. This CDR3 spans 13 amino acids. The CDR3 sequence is CASRSSDREKLFF. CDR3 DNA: TGTGCCAGCAGGAGCTCGGACAGGGAAAAACTGTTTTTT.

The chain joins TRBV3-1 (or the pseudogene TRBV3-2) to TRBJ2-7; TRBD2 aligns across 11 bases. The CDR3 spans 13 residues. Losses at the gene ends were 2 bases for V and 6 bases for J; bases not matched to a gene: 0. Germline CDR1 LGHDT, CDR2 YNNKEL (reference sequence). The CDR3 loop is CASSQLAGGEQYF. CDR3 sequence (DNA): TGTGCCAGCAGCCAACTAGCGGGAGGCGAGCAGTACTTC.

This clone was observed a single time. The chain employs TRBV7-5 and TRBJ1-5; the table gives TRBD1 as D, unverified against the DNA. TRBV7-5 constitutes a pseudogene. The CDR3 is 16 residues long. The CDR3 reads CARSLVGTGGNQPQHF. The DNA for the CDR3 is TGTGCCAGAAGCTTAGTGGGTACAGGGGGGAATCAGCCCCAGCATTTT.